This T cell receptor (beta chain) was retrieved from a study of OX40 agonist ivuxolimab in advanced cancers. The table came from immunoSEQ multiplex PCR; TCRdb's copy has only in-frame clones and leaves some out. The sample holds 10,000 or so clones; about two thirds are singletons and the top ten take less than 45%. This clone turned up a few times. V shed 2 bases and J shed 1 base, with 12 bases lying between them. Germline lookup yields CDR1 SEHNR and CDR2 FQNEAQ (reference sequence). The CDR3 is made up of 16 amino acids. The sequence came from an adult with an advanced solid tumor such as melanoma, head and neck, liver or kidney cancer. The V and J genes are TRBV7-9 and TRBJ2-1; a possible D gene is TRBD2 (6 bases). The specimen was CD4+ or CD8+ T cells sorted from blood, collected in a trial of the OX40 agonist ivuxolimab. The CDR3 here is CASSLTGRESYNEQFF. Written as DNA, the CDR3 is TGTGCCAGCAGCTTAACCGGGCGGGAATCCTACAATGAGCAGTTCTTC.